Listed here are 19 T cell receptor beta chains from one sample, sequenced in a study of blood T cell repertoires in COVID-19. Repertoires were generated with immunoSEQ multiplex PCR, while TCRdb's copy carries only in-frame clones and drops some. The sample yields roughly 320,000 clones, 85% to 95% seen once. The sequenced sample was PBMCs or T cells enriched from blood (not recorded which). Source of these receptors: a woman in her twenties or thirties who had been exposed to COVID-19.

This clone has more than one count but fewer than ten. The CDR3 loop is CASSQARISGGDEQYF. DNA for the CDR3: TGTGCCAGCAGCCAAGCGCGGATTAGCGGGGGAGACGAGCAGTACTTC. The J gene is TRBJ2-7, the V gene TRBV3-1 (or the pseudogene TRBV3-2), with 9 bases lining up with TRBD2. Germline assignment: CDR1 LGHDT and CDR2 YNNKEL (reference sequence). After removal of 1 base from V and 5 bases from J, the junction contained 9 bases not matched to a gene. The CDR3 is made up of 16 amino acids.

The genes are TRBV5-6 and TRBJ1-2; D perhaps matches TRBD1 (5 bases). Germline lookup yields CDR1 SGHDT and CDR2 YYEEEE. The CDR3 length is 16 residues. Trimming left V 3 bases short and J 8 bases short, with 23 bases between. The CDR3 sequence is CASSSPRTRPYLGYTF. The CDR3 bases are TGTGCCAGCAGCTCTCCCCGGACAAGGCCCTACCTCGGCTACACCTTC.

V is TRBV7-3 and J is TRBJ2-2, with 8 bases lining up with TRBD2. Germline V gene data show CDR1 as SGHTA and CDR2 as FQGTGA. Losses at the gene ends were 5 bases for V and 7 bases for J; bases not matched to a gene: 15. This CDR3 has 17 amino acids. This CDR3 is CASSPPPGGGGVGELFF. In nucleotides, the CDR3 is TGTGCCAGCAGCCCACCCCCCGGGGGGGGTGGTGTCGGGGAGCTGTTTTTT.

The genes are TRBV12-2 and TRBJ1-2; the table's D call of TRBD1 was not tested on the DNA. TRBV12-2 counts as a pseudogene. The CDR3 loop spans 12 amino acids. This CDR3 reads CASRSTQDGYTF. The CDR3 DNA sequence: TGTGCAAGTCGGAGCACCCAGGATGGCTACACCTTC.

This clone was seen only once. At one end the junction does not follow the germline gene, possibly because of a read error. The J gene is TRBJ1-2, the V gene TRBV30; D uncertain. This CDR3 is built from 13 residues. Germline V gene data show CDR1 as GTSNPN and CDR2 as SVGIG (reference sequence). CDR3 residues: CAWRDGRAPTSHF. As DNA, the CDR3 is TGTGCCTGGAGGGATGGGAGGGCCCCAACCTCCCACTTC.

The genes are TRBV2 and TRBJ2-7; 11 nucleotides match TRBD2. The CDR3 has 19 amino acids. V lost 6 bases and J lost 4; bases outside the gene matches: 20. The germline V gene has CDR1 SNHLY and CDR2 FYNNEI. CDR3 DNA sequence: TGTGCCAGCAGACTAGCGAGGGTGGCTAGCGGGGGGCAGGGATACGAGCAGTACTTC. This sequence encodes CASRLARVASGGQGYEQYF.

This chain connects TRBV19 to TRBJ1-3; D gene unclear. This CDR3 spans 14 amino acids. Per germline, CDR1 LNHDA and CDR2 SQIVND (reference sequence). The V and J ends lost 5 bases and 4 bases respectively, with 12 bases between them. Written as DNA, the CDR3 is TGTGCCAGTAGTTCTCCCGGGGTCGGAAACACCATATATTTT. Protein sequence: CASSSPGVGNTIYF.

For the CDR3, the DNA is TGTGCCAGTTGGGACAGGGGGTTGTCGGATACGCAGTATTTT. Its translation is CASWDRGLSDTQYF. The chain links TRBV2 to TRBJ2-3; the match to TRBD1 covers 11 bases. CDR1 SNHLY and CDR2 FYNNEI come from the germline V gene. CDR3 length: 14 amino acids. V shed 9 bases and J 6 bases; nucleotides not matched to a gene: 8.

This clone was recorded once. The gene calls are TRBV3-1 (or the pseudogene TRBV3-2) and TRBJ2-5; maybe TRBD1 (6 bases). The CDR3 covers 17 residues. Germline-derived CDR1 and CDR2 are LGHDT and YNNKEL (reference sequence). The V gene lost 1 base and the J gene lost 3 bases, with 18 bases spanning the gap. Here the CDR3 reads CASSQAGRGLLEETQYF. Here the CDR3 DNA reads TGTGCCAGCAGCCAAGCCGGCAGGGGCCTTTTAGAAGAGACCCAGTACTTC.

The V and J genes are TRBV18 and TRBJ2-5; 10 nucleotides agree with TRBD1. This CDR3 has 15 amino acids. Per the germline V gene, CDR1 is KGHSH and CDR2 is LQKENI. Trimming cost V 6 bases and J 2 bases; bases outside gene matches: 6. The CDR3 protein is CASSPWTGGQETQYF. CDR3 coding DNA: TGTGCCAGCTCCCCTTGGACAGGGGGTCAAGAGACCCAGTACTTC.

This clone has a single count. This chain joins TRBV4-2 and TRBJ2-7; D is perhaps TRBD1 (5 bases). This CDR3 has 14 amino acids. Trimming shortened V by 1 base and J by 3 bases, and 10 bases separated the two germline ends. Germline V gene sequence: CDR1 LGHNA, CDR2 YNFKEQ. The chain's CDR3 is CASSQGLDNYEQYF. The CDR3 DNA follows: TGTGCCAGCAGCCAAGGGTTGGACAACTACGAGCAGTACTTC.

This chain uses TRBV11-2 with TRBJ2-3; the match to TRBD1 covers 7 bases. V gave up 4 bases and J gave up 3 bases; unmatched junction bases: 10. Germline CDR1 SGHAT, CDR2 FQNNGV. The CDR3 is 16 residues long. The DNA of the CDR3 is TGTGCCAGCAGCTCCTACAGGGGACGAGTAACAGATACGCAGTATTTT. This translates into CASSSYRGRVTDTQYF.

In its sample, this clone was seen once. This rearrangement joins TRBV5-6 to TRBJ2-1; D call uncertain. Germline CDR1 SGHDT, CDR2 YYEEEE. The V end was cut by 1 base, the J end by 4 bases, with 15 bases between. The CDR3 consists of 16 residues. CDR3 amino acids: CASSLLVSGNYNEQFF. In nucleotides, the CDR3 is TGTGCCAGCAGCTTGCTGGTATCGGGTAATTACAATGAGCAGTTCTTC.

The chain combines TRBV5-6 with TRBJ2-5, with unresolved D. The germline V and J ends were trimmed by 0 bases and 3 bases, with 9 bases remaining between them. This CDR3 has 14 amino acids. Per the germline V gene, CDR1 is SGHDT and CDR2 is YYEEEE. DNA for the CDR3: TGTGCCAGCAGCTTGGAGCCGCAGGAAGAGACCCAGTACTTC. Amino acids: CASSLEPQEETQYF.

The rearrangement links TRBV18 to TRBJ1-2; 7 positions agree with TRBD1. Unmatched junction bases numbered 13, after V lost 1 base and J lost 2 bases. CDR1 and CDR2 from the germline V gene are KGHSH and LQKENI. The CDR3 extends over 18 amino acids. The CDR3 nucleotides are TGTGCCAGCTCACCACTGGTATGGGACAGAAACATGAACTATGGCTACACCTTC. Amino acid sequence: CASSPLVWDRNMNYGYTF.

In this sample, this clone turned up once. J is TRBJ1-6 and V is TRBV7-2, with 9 bases identical to TRBD1. The CDR3 length is 15 residues. Germline V lookup: CDR1 SGHTA, CDR2 FQGNSA. J was trimmed by 8 bases and V by 2 bases; bases with no gene match: 4. CDR3 DNA sequence: TGTGCCAGCAGCTTAAGGGACAGGGTACATTCACCCCTCCACTTT. As protein: CASSLRDRVHSPLHF.

The chain recombines TRBV4-3 with TRBJ2-4; D might be TRBD1 (6 bases). Germline CDR1 LGHNA, CDR2 YSLEER. The CDR3 length is 14 residues. Trimming removed 3 bases from V and 2 bases from J, with 8 bases in between. This CDR3 is CASSQTGSKNIQYF. CDR3 in DNA: TGCGCCAGCAGCCAGACAGGTTCCAAAAACATTCAGTACTTC.

The chain combines TRBV9 with TRBJ1-4; 8 bases are a match to TRBD1. This CDR3 comprises 17 residues. Germline V gives CDR1 SGDLS, CDR2 YYNGEE. The J segment lost 0 bases and the V segment lost 4 bases, leaving 8 bases of the junction unmatched. This chain's CDR3 is CASSLRPDRATNEKLFF. The CDR3 region has the DNA TGTGCCAGCAGCCTTCGACCGGACAGGGCAACTAATGAAAAACTGTTTTTT.

For the CDR3, the DNA is TGTGCCAGCAGCCCACCCAGGGAGGCCTATGGCTACACCTTC. It specifies CASSPPREAYGYTF. The chain employs TRBV6-5 and TRBJ1-2; D perhaps matches TRBD1 (5 bases). The germline CDR1 and CDR2 sequences are MNHEY and SVGAGI. The CDR3 is 14 amino acids. Deletions cut 6 bases from V and 4 bases from J, with 15 bases between.